One sample yielded the 15 T cell receptor beta chains listed below, sequenced in a study of identical twins. TCRdb recomputed calls from the 5' RACE reads with MiXCR, one row per CDR3 protein. Of approximately 500,000 distinct CDR3 sequences listed, around 15% were seen once; the top ten hold 0.35% to 0.45%. The same data also contributed to another study, on yellow fever vaccine responses in identical twins.

Sequenced: CD4+ T cells sorted from blood. The source is a woman aged 18-35 years in good health.

This clonotype was found a few times. The DNA for the CDR3 is TGTGCCAGCAGCCCACAGGGCGGGAGCGTACCCGAGCAGTACTTC. It specifies CASSPQGGSVPEQYF. The chain has TRBV3-1 and TRBJ2-7, with D possibly being TRBD2 (7 bases). The CDR3 is 15 amino acids. V gave up 4 bases and J gave up 6 bases, with 19 bases separating them. Germline V lookup: CDR1 LGHDT, CDR2 YNNKEL (reference sequence).

This clonotype turned up a few times. The gene calls are TRBV29-1 and TRBJ1-1, with D possibly matching TRBD1 (6 bases). V lost 3 bases and J 11 bases, leaving 25 bases between the germline ends. The CDR3 contains 15 residues. CDR1 is SQVTM and CDR2 is ANQGSEA in the germline V gene. The CDR3 DNA is TGCAGCGTTGATGGGCCTTGGGGGACACCAGGCGGGGCTTTCTTT. It is translated as CSVDGPWGTPGGAFF.

This chain links TRBV20-1 with TRBJ1-4; D remains ambiguous. Trimming shortened V by 3 bases and J by 6 bases, and 11 bases separated the two germline ends. Germline CDR1 reads DFQATT; CDR2 reads SNEGSKA (reference sequence). CDR3 size: 13 residues. CDR3 DNA sequence: TGCAGTGCTAGGAAGGGTTCGGATGAAAAACTGTTTTTT. Protein: CSARKGSDEKLFF.

This chain connects TRBV7-6 to TRBJ1-6; D is unclear. With 1 base removed from V and 3 bases from J, the gap between germline ends came to 7 bases. The germline V gene encodes CDR1 SGHVS and CDR2 FNYEAQ. This CDR3 has 15 residues. The DNA of the CDR3 is TGTGCCAGCAGCTTAGACACAGTCTATAATTCACCCCTCCACTTT. It specifies CASSLDTVYNSPLHF. Drawing the rest from reference TRBV7-6 and TRBJ1-6, the complete variable domain is GAGVSQSPRYKVTKRGQDVALRCDPISGHVSLYWYRQALGQGPEFLTYFNYEAQQDKSGLPNDRFSAERPEGSISTLTIQRTEQRDSAMYRCASSLDTVYNSPLHFGNGTRLTVT.

The V gene is TRBV20-1, the J gene TRBJ2-3, with 10 bases matching TRBD2. Germline V CDR1 and CDR2: DFQATT, SNEGSKA (reference sequence). This CDR3 comprises 13 residues. Unmatched junction bases numbered 6, after V lost 6 bases and J lost 6 bases. For the CDR3, the DNA is TGCAGTGCGCACACTAGCGGGGCTGATACGCAGTATTTT. It yields the protein CSAHTSGADTQYF.

A few counts support this clonotype. The V and J genes are TRBV3-1 and TRBJ1-2; the D gene is possibly TRBD1 (6 bases). V was clipped by 0 bases and J by 8 bases, with 7 bases between them. CDR3 length equals 12 residues. Germline lookup yields CDR1 LGHDT and CDR2 YNNKEL (reference sequence). In DNA, the CDR3 is TGTGCCAGCAGCCAAGAAACAGGGGGCTACACCTTC. Amino acid sequence: CASSQETGGYTF.

The sample holds a few counts of this clonotype. V and J are TRBV20-1 and TRBJ1-1; TRBD1 matches 8 bases. CDR1 and CDR2 (germline): DFQATT, SNEGSKA (reference sequence). The ends lost 3 bases at V and 5 bases at J; junction bases unmatched: 8. The CDR3 runs to 14 residues. The CDR3 region is CSASFTGGRTEAFF. The DNA of the CDR3 is TGCAGTGCTAGTTTTACAGGGGGGCGTACTGAAGCTTTCTTT.

Only a few counts were recorded for this clonotype. The rearrangement links TRBV5-1 to TRBJ1-2; possibly TRBD1 for D (5 bases). CDR1 SGHRS and CDR2 YFSETQ come from the germline V gene. V lost 2 bases, J lost 0 bases, and 17 bases lay in between. The CDR3 contains 17 residues. The CDR3 sequence: CASSLTAPGRSNYGYTF. Here the CDR3 DNA reads TGCGCCAGCAGCTTAACAGCTCCGGGACGGTCTAACTATGGCTACACCTTC. Based on the CDR3 plus reference TRBV5-1 and TRBJ1-2, the full variable domain is KAGVTQTPRYLIKTRGQQVTLSCSPISGHRSVSWYQQTPGQGLQFLFEYFSETQRNKGNFPGRFSGRQFSNSRSEMNVSTLELGDSALYLCASSLTAPGRSNYGYTFGSGTRLTVV.

The V gene is TRBV3-1, the J gene TRBJ2-1; D gene uncertain. The germline V gene has CDR1 LGHDT and CDR2 YNNKEL (reference sequence). The CDR3 has 13 amino acids. Trimming took 0 bases from V and 10 from J, leaving 10 bases between them. CDR3 amino acids: CASSQDLAWEQFF. DNA of the CDR3: TGTGCCAGCAGCCAAGACCTGGCTTGGGAGCAGTTCTTC.

The chain is built from TRBV6-5 and TRBJ2-5; D ambiguous. CDR3 size: 13 residues. Trimming took 2 bases from V and 4 from J, leaving 8 bases between them. In germline, CDR1 is MNHEY, CDR2 SVGAGI. The CDR3 protein is CASSYDPSETQYF. The CDR3 bases are TGTGCCAGCAGTTACGACCCCTCAGAGACCCAGTACTTC.

This clonotype was counted a few times. CDR3 in amino acids: CASSSRTSGNNEQFF. In nucleotides, the CDR3 is TGCGCCAGCAGCAGTCGGACTAGCGGCAACAATGAGCAGTTCTTC. The chain employs TRBV5-1 and TRBJ2-1; 10 bases align to TRBD2. This CDR3 is built from 15 residues. Germline V gives CDR1 SGHRS, CDR2 YFSETQ. V was pared by 4 bases and J by 5 bases, with 6 bases of the junction left unmatched.

The chain carries TRBV25-1 and TRBJ1-1; TRBD1 agrees at 8 bases. J was trimmed by 8 bases and V by 4 bases; bases with no gene match: 6. Germline values: CDR1 MGHDK, CDR2 SYGVNS. CDR3 size: 13 residues. The CDR3 DNA sequence: TGTGCCAGCAGTGGACAGGGGCGACAGGAAGCTTTCTTT. Amino acids: CASSGQGRQEAFF.

The genes are TRBV28 and TRBJ2-7; TRBD2 matches at 7 bases. With 1 base clipped from V and 6 bases from J, the junction kept 3 bases outside the gene matches. Germline V gene sequence: CDR1 MDHEN, CDR2 SYDVKM. The CDR3 covers 13 residues. CDR3 residues: CASSLLREFEQYF. The CDR3, as DNA: TGTGCCAGCAGTTTATTGCGGGAGTTCGAGCAGTACTTC.

The rearrangement links TRBV2 to TRBJ2-7, with D hard to call. Germline lookup yields CDR1 SNHLY and CDR2 FYNNEI. V lost 5 bases, J lost 4 bases, and 12 bases lay in between. This CDR3 spans 13 amino acids. CDR3 sequence (DNA): TGTGCCAGCAGTCAGACCCTATTTTACGAGCAGTACTTC. Its translation: CASSQTLFYEQYF.

This clonotype was seen more than once but under ten times. The genes are TRBV20-1 and TRBJ2-2, with D unclear. Germline V gene sequence: CDR1 DFQATT, CDR2 SNEGSKA (reference sequence). This CDR3 has 15 amino acids. Trimming left V 1 base short and J 4 bases short, with 13 bases between. This CDR3 reads CSARALKKGTGELFF. The CDR3 DNA follows: TGCAGTGCTAGAGCCCTAAAGAAGGGCACCGGGGAGCTGTTTTTT.